These 12 T cell receptor beta chains came from one sample sequenced in a study of T cell repertoires in cytomegalovirus infection. TCRdb reanalysed the reads using MiXCR and keeps one entry per CDR3 protein. The sample records 500,000 or so distinct CDR3 sequences, 16% being singletons. The source material was CD8+ T cells from PBMCs. The receptors here all came from a human donor in good health (CMV status not recorded). Some clones in this sample may be carry-over from other donors' samples.

The chain carries TRBV27 and TRBJ1-4, with D maybe TRBD1 (6 bases). The CDR3 is 14 amino acids. V was clipped by 6 bases and J by 3 bases, with 11 bases between them. CDR1 and CDR2 from the germline V gene are MNHEY and SMNVEV (reference sequence). The CDR3 sequence is CASRWTASNEKLFF. The CDR3 nucleotides are TGTGCCAGCAGGTGGACAGCTTCTAATGAAAAACTGTTTTTT.

This clonotype was detected many times. The chain uses TRBV7-9 and TRBJ2-3; D unresolved. Germline CDR1 SEHNR, CDR2 FQNEAQ (reference sequence). Trimming took off 5 bases at V and 6 bases at J, with 9 bases between the two ends. The CDR3 contains 12 residues. The CDR3 region is CASSDDPDTQYF. The CDR3 DNA follows: TGTGCCAGCAGCGATGACCCGGATACGCAGTATTTT. Looking up the rest from reference TRBV7-9 and TRBJ2-3 gives the full variable domain: DTGVSQNPRHKITKRGQNVTFRCDPISEHNRLYWYRQTLGQGPEFLTYFQNEAQLEKSRLLSDRFSAERPKGSFSTLEIQRTEQGDSAMYLCASSDDPDTQYFGPGTRLTVL.

This clonotype came up many times. The CDR3 loop reads CASSSYRGDEQYF. The DNA of the CDR3 is TGTGCCAGCAGTTCGTACAGGGGAGACGAGCAGTACTTC. The genes are TRBV27 and TRBJ2-7; 7 nucleotides match TRBD1. The V gene end was trimmed by 4 bases and the J gene end by 5 bases; junction bases not matched to a gene: 5. The CDR3 has 13 residues. Germline values: CDR1 MNHEY, CDR2 SMNVEV (reference sequence).

The chain links TRBV4-2 to TRBJ1-1, with D unclear. Trimming removed 0 bases from V and 1 base from J, with 15 bases in between. The CDR3 covers 17 residues. Germline loops: CDR1 LGHNA, CDR2 YNFKEQ. CDR3 nucleotide sequence: TGTGCCAGCAGCCAAGATATTCTGGAGGGTAGGAACACTGAAGCTTTCTTT. It translates to CASSQDILEGRNTEAFF.

The chain couples TRBV9 to TRBJ1-1, with TRBD1 as a possible D gene (5 bases). The germline V gene encodes CDR1 SGDLS and CDR2 YYNGEE. This CDR3 is 17 amino acids long. V was pared by 3 bases and J by 4 bases, with 22 bases between. This chain's CDR3 is CASSAILGPIRGTEAFF. The CDR3 DNA sequence: TGTGCCAGCAGCGCAATCCTTGGGCCCATTAGGGGCACTGAAGCTTTCTTT.

Points on this clonotype: It may be a read error: a sequence one base away is much more abundant. This chain joins TRBV7-3 and TRBJ1-1; D perhaps matches TRBD1 (5 bases). The V end was cut by 5 bases, the J end by 11 bases, with 15 bases between. Germline V gene sequence: CDR1 SGHTA, CDR2 FQGTGA. The CDR3 has 12 amino acids. For the CDR3, the DNA is TGTGCCAGCAGCACCTCAGGGACTTGGGCTTTCTTT. Encoded protein: CASSTSGTWAFF.

The chain recombines TRBV19 with TRBJ2-7; TRBD2 matches at 7 bases. With 4 bases clipped from V and 5 bases from J, the junction kept 14 bases outside the gene matches. Germline V gives CDR1 LNHDA, CDR2 SQIVND (reference sequence). The CDR3 totals 16 residues. CDR3 sequence reads: CASSTTGGGRGDEQYF. CDR3 bases: TGTGCCAGTAGTACGACGGGTGGCGGGAGAGGCGACGAGCAGTACTTC.

For the CDR3, the DNA is TGTGCCAGCTCACCATCAAGGGATTCCTATGGCTACACCTTC. This translates into CASSPSRDSYGYTF. The V gene is TRBV18, the J gene TRBJ1-2, with D unresolved. Trimming stripped 2 bases from V and 4 bases from J, with 11 bases between. CDR3 size: 14 residues. Germline CDR1 is KGHSH and CDR2 is LQKENI.

The table lists this clonotype with a count of one. This sequence joins TRBV29-1 and TRBJ1-4; the D is unclear. From germline, CDR1 is SQVTM and CDR2 ANQGSEA. The ends were cut back, 1 base at V and 13 bases at J, with 10 bases in the middle. The CDR3 covers 11 residues. CDR3 amino acids: CSVEGYEGLFF. For the CDR3, the DNA is TGCAGCGTTGAAGGTTACGAAGGACTGTTTTTT.

This clonotype was seen ten or more times. The V gene is TRBV27, the J gene TRBJ2-3, with D possibly being TRBD2 (6 bases). The CDR3 is 16 residues long. Germline CDR1 and CDR2: MNHEY and SMNVEV (reference sequence). Trimming removed 2 bases at V and 0 bases at J, with 12 bases between. CDR3 sequence reads: CASSLAAGRSTDTQYF. CDR3 in DNA: TGTGCCAGCAGTTTAGCGGCGGGGCGAAGCACAGATACGCAGTATTTT.

The chain has TRBV13 and TRBJ1-2; 9 positions match TRBD1. This CDR3 region has 16 residues. Germline V gives CDR1 PRHDT, CDR2 FYEKMQ (reference sequence). The trim removed 0 bases at V and 4 bases at J, leaving 6 bases unmatched. CDR3 bases: TGTGCCAGCAGCTTAGGCGGACAGGGGAGGACCTATGGCTACACCTTC. It specifies CASSLGGQGRTYGYTF.

The J gene is TRBJ1-1, the V gene TRBV6-5; tentative D call: TRBD1 (5 bases). V lost 6 bases to trimming and J lost 4 bases, with 15 bases between them. The CDR3 runs to 14 residues. The V gene's germline CDR1 is MNHEY and CDR2 SVGAGI. The CDR3 bases are TGTGCCAGCAGCCCCAGCGAGGGGAGCACTGAAGCTTTCTTT. Translation gives CASSPSEGSTEAFF.